The present entry profiles one TCR beta chain with its context. This clone's antigen is unknown. Base quality data are lacking; no much larger clone is found one base away. The sample is drawn from a study of blood T cells in healthy people across ages (dated by TCRdb to between 2014 and 2017). Turning to the overall study: Template switching captured roughly one uniquely barcoded TCR beta cDNA molecule per two T cells in model experiments. Age-related changes in TCR beta repertoire diversity were measured in the study by deep sequencing normalized with unique cDNA molecular identifiers. Four age groups were formed from the donors: young (average 16 years), middle-aged (approximately 41), aged (62) and long-lived (more than 75). Donors of different ages were randomly distributed across sequencing lanes to avoid experimental bias. Two additional independent replicas of 1 million unique cDNA reads from the same blood draw were analyzed for two donors (one aged 18 to 30 and one aged 80 or older).

The roughly 42 donors, aged roughly 6 to 100 years, were systemically healthy Caucasian individuals from Russia. Approximately 9.3 milliliters of peripheral blood were drawn from each donor into EDTA-treated Vacutainer tubes. Ficoll-Paque density-gradient centrifugation was used to isolate PBMCs, with at least 7 million obtained per sample. Trizol reagent was used to extract total RNA from the PBMCs, yielding at least 5.5 micrograms per sample. For every donor, an aliquot of PBMCs went through flow cytometry to measure the percentages of naive CD45RAhigh/CD27high T cells. Receptor libraries were prepared by 5' RACE. The sample was run on an Illumina HiSeq 2500. A second roughly 7 to 12 cycle PCR used a sample-barcoded 5' primer and a J-beta primer mix. A unique molecular identifier was introduced onto each TCR beta cDNA molecule by a template-switch 5' adaptor carrying 12 random nucleotides. Each sample yielded at least 2.5 million CDR3-containing paired-end reads. First-strand cDNA was synthesized from all RNA with the Mint cDNA synthesis kit, primed by a TRBC-specific oligonucleotide. Following uracil-DNA glycosylase treatment, a first 18-cycle PCR with universal primers M1SS and BC2_uni_R was performed on all cDNA. Regarding the original processing steps: For normalization, 1 million high-quality reads were randomly selected from each sample, with every read carrying a distinct molecular identifier. Instead of being binned into consensus sequences, reads with shared molecular identifiers were discarded. MiTCR, run with a Q25 quality threshold and the strictest error-elimination algorithm, handled CDR3 identification, clonotype clustering and error correction. A nonparametric unseen species model with Euler transformation was used to estimate lower-bound total TCR beta diversity. The public sequencing data were trimmed at Q25 with fastp and processed into clonotypes with MiXCR by TCRdb, which kept only in-frame beta chains. Rows are combined by CDR3 protein, so each entry shows the most common genes and DNA. The V and J calls and clone size are TCRdb's, not the authors'. Counted in this sample were fewer than 800,000 distinct CDR3 sequences; around 21% of them appeared once. The top ten clones comprise 3.5% to 4% of the sample.

Study-wide conclusions, independent of this receptor: Observed TCR beta diversity per million T cells fell roughly linearly with age, and a significant reduction was already apparent by age around 40. Compared with the aged group, the long-lived group had more naive CD4+ T cells, fewer expanded clones and increased TCR diversity, a pattern suggesting age selection. There was a strong correlation between observed TCR beta diversity and the percentage of naive T cells measured by flow cytometry. Total diversity estimates from one million sequenced T cells were considered lower bounds and underestimates. Bulk unsorted PBMC profiling prevented conclusive comparison of naive and antigen-experienced compartments. Because the CMV infection status of the donors was unknown, age-related changes in expanded clonotypes may potentially have been confounded.

V lost 4 bases and J lost 7 bases; the stretch between them is 13 bases long. CDR1 and CDR2 are drawn from the germline V gene (reference sequence): LGHDT, YNNKEL. The CDR3 measures 13 amino acids from cysteine to phenylalanine. CDR3 DNA is the only sequence kept; it has 39 bases, read in frame from the first base. Recombination linked TRBV3-1 to TRBJ1-1; TRBD1 is a possible D gene, resting on 5 matching bases. This clonotype was obtained from a man in his 70s in good health. Sequencing used blood. Here is the DNA: TGTGCCAGCAGCCCCGGACACGGACGTGAAGCTTTCTTT. The encoded protein is CASSPGHGREAFF.